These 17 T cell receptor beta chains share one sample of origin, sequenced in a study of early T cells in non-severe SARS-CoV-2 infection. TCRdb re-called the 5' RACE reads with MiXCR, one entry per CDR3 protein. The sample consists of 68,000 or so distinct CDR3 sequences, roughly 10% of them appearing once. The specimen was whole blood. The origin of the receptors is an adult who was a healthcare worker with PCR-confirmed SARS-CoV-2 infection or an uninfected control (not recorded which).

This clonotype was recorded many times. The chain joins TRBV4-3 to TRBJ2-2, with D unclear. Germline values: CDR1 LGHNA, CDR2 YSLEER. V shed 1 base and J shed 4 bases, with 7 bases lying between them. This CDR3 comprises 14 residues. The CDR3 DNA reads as TGCGCCAGCAGCCAAGTTATGAGCACCGGGGAGCTGTTTTTT. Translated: CASSQVMSTGELFF.

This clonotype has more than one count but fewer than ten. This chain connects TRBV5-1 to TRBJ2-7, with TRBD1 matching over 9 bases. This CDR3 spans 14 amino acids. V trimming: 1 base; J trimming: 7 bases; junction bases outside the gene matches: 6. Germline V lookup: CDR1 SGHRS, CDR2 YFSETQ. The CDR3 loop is CASSLSGQGGEQYF. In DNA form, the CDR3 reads TGCGCCAGCAGCTTGTCGGGACAGGGAGGGGAGCAGTACTTC. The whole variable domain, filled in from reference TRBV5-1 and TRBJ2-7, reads KAGVTQTPRYLIKTRGQQVTLSCSPISGHRSVSWYQQTPGQGLQFLFEYFSETQRNKGNFPGRFSGRQFSNSRSEMNVSTLELGDSALYLCASSLSGQGGEQYFGPGTRLTVT.

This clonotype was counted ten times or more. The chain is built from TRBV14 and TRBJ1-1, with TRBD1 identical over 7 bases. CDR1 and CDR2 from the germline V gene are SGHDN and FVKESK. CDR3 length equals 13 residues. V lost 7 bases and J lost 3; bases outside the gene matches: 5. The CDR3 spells CASNLQGHTEAFF. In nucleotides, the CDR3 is TGTGCCAGCAACCTACAGGGGCACACTGAAGCTTTCTTT.

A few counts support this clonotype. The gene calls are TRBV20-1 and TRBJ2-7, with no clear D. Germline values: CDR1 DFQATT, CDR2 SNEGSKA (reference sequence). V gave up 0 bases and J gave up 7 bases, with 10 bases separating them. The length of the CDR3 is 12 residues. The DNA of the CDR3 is TGCAGTGCTAGAGATCACGGCAGAGAGCAGTACTTC. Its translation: CSARDHGREQYF.

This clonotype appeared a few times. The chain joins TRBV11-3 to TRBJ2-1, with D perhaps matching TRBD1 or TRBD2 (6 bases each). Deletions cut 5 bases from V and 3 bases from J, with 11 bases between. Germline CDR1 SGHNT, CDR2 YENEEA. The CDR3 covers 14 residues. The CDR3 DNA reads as TGTGCCAGCAGCCGAGGGGGGCTCTACAATGAGCAGTTCTTC. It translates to CASSRGGLYNEQFF.

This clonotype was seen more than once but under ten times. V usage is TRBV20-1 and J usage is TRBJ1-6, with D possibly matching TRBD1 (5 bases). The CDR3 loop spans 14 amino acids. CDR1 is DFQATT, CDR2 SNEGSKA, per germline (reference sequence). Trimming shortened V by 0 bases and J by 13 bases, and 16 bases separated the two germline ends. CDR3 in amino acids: CSARDWGSVSPLHF. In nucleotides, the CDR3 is TGCAGTGCTAGAGATTGGGGGAGCGTTTCTCCCCTCCACTTT.

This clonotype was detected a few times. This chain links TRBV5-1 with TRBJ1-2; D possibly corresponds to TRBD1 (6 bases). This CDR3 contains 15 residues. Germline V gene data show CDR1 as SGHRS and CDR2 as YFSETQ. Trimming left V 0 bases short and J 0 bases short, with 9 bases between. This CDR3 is CASSLVGGTNYGYTF. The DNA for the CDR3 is TGCGCCAGCAGCTTGGTAGGGGGTACTAACTATGGCTACACCTTC.

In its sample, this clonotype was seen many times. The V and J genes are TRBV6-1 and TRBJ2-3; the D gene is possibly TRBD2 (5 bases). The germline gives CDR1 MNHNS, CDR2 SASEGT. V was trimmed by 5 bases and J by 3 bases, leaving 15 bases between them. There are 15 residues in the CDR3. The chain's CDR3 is CASSSPDGLTDTQYF. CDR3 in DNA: TGTGCCAGCAGTTCCCCGGACGGACTTACAGATACGCAGTATTTT.

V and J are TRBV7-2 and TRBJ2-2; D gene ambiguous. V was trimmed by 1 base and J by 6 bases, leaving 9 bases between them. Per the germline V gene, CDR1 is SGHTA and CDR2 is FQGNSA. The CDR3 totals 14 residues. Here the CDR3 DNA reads TGTGCCAGCAGCTTAGAGTTATCACCCGGGGAGCTGTTTTTT. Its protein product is CASSLELSPGELFF. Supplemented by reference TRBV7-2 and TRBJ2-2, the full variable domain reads GAGVSQSPSNKVTEKGKDVELRCDPISGHTALYWYRQSLGQGLEFLIYFQGNSAPDKSGLPSDRFSAERTGGSVSTLTIQRTQQEDSAVYLCASSLELSPGELFFGEGSRLTVL.

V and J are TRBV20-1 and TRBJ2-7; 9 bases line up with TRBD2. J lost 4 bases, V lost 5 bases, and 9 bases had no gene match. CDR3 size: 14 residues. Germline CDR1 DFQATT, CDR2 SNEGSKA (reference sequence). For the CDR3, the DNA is TGCAGTGCTGCGGGAGGGCCCGATGCGTACGAGCAGTACTTC. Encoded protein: CSAAGGPDAYEQYF.

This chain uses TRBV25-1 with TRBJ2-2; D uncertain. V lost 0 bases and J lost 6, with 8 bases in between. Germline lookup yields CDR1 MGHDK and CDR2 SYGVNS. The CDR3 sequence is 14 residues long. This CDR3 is CASSEYTRAGELFF. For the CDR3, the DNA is TGTGCCAGCAGTGAATATACACGGGCCGGGGAGCTGTTTTTT.

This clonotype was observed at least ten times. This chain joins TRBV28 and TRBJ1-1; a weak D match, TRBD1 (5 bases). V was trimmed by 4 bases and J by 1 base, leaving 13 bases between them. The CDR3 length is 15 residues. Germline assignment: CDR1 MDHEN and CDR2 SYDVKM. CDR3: CASSWAGGANTEAFF. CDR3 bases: TGTGCCAGCAGTTGGGCGGGAGGGGCGAACACTGAAGCTTTCTTT.

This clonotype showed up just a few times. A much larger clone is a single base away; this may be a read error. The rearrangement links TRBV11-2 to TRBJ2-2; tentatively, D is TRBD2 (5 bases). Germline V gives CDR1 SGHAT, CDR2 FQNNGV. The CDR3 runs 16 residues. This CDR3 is CTSSRLAQSGTGELFF. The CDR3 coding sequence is TGTACCAGCAGCCGTTTGGCCCAAAGCGGCACCGGGGAGCTGTTTTTT.

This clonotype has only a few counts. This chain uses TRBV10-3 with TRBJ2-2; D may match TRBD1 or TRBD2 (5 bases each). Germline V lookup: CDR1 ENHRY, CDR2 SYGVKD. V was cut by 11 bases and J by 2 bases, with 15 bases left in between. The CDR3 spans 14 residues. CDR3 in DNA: TGTGCCGGGGGACGGGACGCTAACACCGGGGAGCTGTTTTTT. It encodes CAGGRDANTGELFF.

CDR3 bases: TGCAGTGCCACATCTTACGGGACTCCCGATCTCGATACGCAGTATTTT. The encoded protein is CSATSYGTPDLDTQYF. This chain uses TRBV20-1 with TRBJ2-3; weak D call: TRBD2 (6 bases). Trimming shortened V by 6 bases and J by 6 bases, and 25 bases separated the two germline ends. This CDR3 is built from 16 residues. Germline assignment: CDR1 DFQATT and CDR2 SNEGSKA (reference sequence).

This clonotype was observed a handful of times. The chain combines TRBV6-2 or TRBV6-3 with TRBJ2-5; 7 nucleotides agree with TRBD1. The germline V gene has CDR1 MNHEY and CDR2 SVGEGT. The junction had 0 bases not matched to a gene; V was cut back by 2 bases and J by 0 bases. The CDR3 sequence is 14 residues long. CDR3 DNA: TGTGCCAGCAGTTACGACAGGGACCAAGAGACCCAGTACTTC. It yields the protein CASSYDRDQETQYF.

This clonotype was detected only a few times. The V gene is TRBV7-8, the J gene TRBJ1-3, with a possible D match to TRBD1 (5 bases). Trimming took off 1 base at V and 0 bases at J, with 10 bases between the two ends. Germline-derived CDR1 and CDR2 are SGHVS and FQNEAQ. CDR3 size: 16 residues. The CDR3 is CASSLVGTRSGNTIYF. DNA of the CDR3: TGTGCCAGCAGCTTAGTTGGGACTCGCTCTGGAAACACCATATATTTT.